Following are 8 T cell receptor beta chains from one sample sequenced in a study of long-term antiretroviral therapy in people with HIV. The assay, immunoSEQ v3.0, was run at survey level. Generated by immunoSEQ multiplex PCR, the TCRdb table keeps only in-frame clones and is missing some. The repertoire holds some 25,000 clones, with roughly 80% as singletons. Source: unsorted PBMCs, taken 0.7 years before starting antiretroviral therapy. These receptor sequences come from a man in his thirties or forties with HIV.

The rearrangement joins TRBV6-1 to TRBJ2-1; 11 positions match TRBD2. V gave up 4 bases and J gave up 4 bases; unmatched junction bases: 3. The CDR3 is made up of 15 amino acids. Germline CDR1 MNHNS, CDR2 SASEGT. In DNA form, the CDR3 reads TGTGCCAGCAGTGGGGGGACTAGCGGTTACAATGAGCAGTTCTTC. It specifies CASSGGTSGYNEQFF.

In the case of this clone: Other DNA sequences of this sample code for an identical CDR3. CDR3 protein: CASSLAGGNTEAFF. CDR3 in DNA: TGTGCCAGCAGCTTGGCGGGGGGGAACACTGAAGCTTTCTTT. The chain combines TRBV5-5 with TRBJ1-1, with a possible D match to TRBD1 (5 bases). Germline-derived CDR1 and CDR2 are SGHKS and YYEKEE (reference sequence). The CDR3 length is 14 residues. V lost 0 bases to trimming and J lost 1 base, with 7 bases between them.

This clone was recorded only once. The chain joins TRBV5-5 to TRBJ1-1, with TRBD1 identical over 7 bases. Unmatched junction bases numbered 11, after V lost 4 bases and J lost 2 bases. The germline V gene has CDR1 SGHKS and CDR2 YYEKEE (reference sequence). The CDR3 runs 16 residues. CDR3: CASSRDPGGRNTEAFF. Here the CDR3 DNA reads TGTGCCAGCAGCCGGGACCCAGGGGGGCGCAACACTGAAGCTTTCTTT.

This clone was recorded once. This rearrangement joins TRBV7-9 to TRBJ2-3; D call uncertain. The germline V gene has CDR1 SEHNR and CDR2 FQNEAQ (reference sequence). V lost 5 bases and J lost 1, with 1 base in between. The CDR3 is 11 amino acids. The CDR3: CASSRTDTQYF. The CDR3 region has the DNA TGTGCCAGCAGCCGCACAGATACGCAGTATTTT. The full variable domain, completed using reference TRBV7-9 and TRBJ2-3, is DTGVSQNPRHKITKRGQNVTFRCDPISEHNRLYWYRQTLGQGPEFLTYFQNEAQLEKSRLLSDRFSAERPKGSFSTLEIQRTEQGDSAMYLCASSRTDTQYFGPGTRLTVL.

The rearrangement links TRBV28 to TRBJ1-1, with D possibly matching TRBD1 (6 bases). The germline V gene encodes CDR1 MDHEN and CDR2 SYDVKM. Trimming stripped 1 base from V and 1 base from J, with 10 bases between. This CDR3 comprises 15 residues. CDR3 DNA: TGTGCCAGCAGTTTATACAGGGTATCGAACACTGAAGCTTTCTTT. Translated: CASSLYRVSNTEAFF.

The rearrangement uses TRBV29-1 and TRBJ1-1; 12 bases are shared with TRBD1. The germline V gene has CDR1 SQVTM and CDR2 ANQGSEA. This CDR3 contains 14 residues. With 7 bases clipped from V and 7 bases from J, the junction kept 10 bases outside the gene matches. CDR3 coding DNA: TGCAGCGCCCTGGGACAGGGGGCTGGCAGTGAAGCTTTCTTT. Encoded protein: CSALGQGAGSEAFF.

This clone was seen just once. The CDR3 nucleotides are TGCGCCAGCAGTTCGGTAGGGGATAATTCACCCCTCCACTTT. It specifies CASSSVGDNSPLHF. The J gene is TRBJ1-6, the V gene TRBV10-2; a possible D gene is TRBD1 (5 bases). The length of the CDR3 is 14 residues. Germline V CDR1 and CDR2: WSHSY, SAAADI. The ends were cut back, 5 bases at V and 5 bases at J, with 10 bases in the middle.

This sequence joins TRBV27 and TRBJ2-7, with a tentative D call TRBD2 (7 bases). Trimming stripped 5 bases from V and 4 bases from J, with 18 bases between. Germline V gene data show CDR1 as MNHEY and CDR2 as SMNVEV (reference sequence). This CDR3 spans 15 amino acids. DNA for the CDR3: TGTGCCAGCAGTCTCTCCCGGGGAGGGGGGTACGAGCAGTACTTC. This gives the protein CASSLSRGGGYEQYF.